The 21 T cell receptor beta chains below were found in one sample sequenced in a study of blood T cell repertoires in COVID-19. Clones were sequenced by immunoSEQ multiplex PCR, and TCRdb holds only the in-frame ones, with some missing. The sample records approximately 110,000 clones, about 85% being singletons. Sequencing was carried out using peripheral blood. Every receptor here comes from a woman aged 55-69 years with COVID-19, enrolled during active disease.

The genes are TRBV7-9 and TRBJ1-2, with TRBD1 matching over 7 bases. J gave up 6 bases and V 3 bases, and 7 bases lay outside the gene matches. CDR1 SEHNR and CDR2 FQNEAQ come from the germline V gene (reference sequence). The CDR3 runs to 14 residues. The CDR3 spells CASSFDRAMNGYTF. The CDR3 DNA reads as TGTGCCAGCAGCTTTGACAGGGCTATGAATGGCTACACCTTC.

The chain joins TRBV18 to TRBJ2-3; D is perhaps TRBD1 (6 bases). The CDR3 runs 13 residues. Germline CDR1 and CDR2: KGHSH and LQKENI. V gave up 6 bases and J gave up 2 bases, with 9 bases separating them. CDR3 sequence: CASSRTATDTQYF. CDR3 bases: TGTGCCAGCTCCCGGACAGCCACAGATACGCAGTATTTT.

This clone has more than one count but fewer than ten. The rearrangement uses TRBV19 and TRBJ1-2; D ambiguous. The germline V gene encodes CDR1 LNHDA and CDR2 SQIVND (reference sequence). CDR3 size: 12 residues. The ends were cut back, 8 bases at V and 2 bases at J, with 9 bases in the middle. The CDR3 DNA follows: TGTGCCAGTCGAGCGGAAAACTATGGCTACACCTTC. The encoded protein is CASRAENYGYTF.

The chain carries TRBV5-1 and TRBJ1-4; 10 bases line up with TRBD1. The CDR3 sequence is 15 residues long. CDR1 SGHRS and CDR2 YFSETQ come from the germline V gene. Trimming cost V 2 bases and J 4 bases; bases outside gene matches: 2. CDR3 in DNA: TGCGCCAGCAGCTTATGGACAGGGGGTAATGAAAAACTGTTTTTT. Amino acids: CASSLWTGGNEKLFF.

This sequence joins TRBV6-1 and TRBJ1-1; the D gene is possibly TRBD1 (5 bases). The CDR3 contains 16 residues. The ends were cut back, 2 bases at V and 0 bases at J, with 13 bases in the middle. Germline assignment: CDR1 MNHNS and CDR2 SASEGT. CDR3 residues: CASSEPNRGVNTEAFF. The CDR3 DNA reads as TGTGCCAGCAGTGAACCCAATAGGGGTGTGAACACTGAAGCTTTCTTT.

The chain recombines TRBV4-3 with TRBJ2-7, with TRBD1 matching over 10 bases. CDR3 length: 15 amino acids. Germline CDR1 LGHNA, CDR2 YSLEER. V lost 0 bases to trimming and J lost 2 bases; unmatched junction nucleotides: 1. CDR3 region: CASSQDGTGAYEQYF. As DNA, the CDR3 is TGCGCCAGCAGCCAAGACGGGACAGGGGCCTACGAGCAGTACTTC.

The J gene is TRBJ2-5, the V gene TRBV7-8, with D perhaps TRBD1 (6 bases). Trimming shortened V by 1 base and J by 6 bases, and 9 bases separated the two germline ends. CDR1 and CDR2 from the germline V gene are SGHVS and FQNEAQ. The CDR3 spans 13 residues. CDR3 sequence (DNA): TGTGCCAGCAGCTTAGGGCAGGGGAAGACCCAGTACTTC. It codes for CASSLGQGKTQYF.

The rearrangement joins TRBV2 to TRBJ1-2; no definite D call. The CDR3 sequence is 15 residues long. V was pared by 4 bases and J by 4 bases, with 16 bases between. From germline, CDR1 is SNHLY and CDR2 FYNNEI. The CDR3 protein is CASSGYILTPYGYTF. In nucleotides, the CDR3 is TGTGCCAGCAGTGGGTACATCCTCACCCCCTATGGCTACACCTTC.

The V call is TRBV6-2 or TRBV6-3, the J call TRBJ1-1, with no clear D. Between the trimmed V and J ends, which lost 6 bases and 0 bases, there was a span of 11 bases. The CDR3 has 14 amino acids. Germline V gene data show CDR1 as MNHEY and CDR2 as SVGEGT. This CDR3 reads CASSPPQVNTEAFF. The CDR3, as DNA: TGTGCCAGCAGCCCACCCCAGGTGAACACTGAAGCTTTCTTT.

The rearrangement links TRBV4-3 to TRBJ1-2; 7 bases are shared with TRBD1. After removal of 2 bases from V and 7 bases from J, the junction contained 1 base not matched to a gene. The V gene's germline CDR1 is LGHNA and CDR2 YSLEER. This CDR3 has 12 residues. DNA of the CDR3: TGCGCCAGCAGCCAATCAGGGGGTGGCTACACCTTC. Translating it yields CASSQSGGGYTF.

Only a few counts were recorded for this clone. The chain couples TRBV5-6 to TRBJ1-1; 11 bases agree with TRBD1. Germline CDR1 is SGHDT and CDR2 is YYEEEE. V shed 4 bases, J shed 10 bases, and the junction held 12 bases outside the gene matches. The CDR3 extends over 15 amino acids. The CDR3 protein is CASSPRTGGEWVAFF. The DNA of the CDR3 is TGTGCCAGCAGCCCCCGGACAGGGGGCGAGTGGGTAGCTTTCTTT.

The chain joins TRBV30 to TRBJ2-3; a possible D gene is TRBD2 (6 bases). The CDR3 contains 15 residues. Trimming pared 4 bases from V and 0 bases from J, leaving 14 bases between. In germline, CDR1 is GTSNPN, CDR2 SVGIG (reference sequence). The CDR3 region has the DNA TGTGCCTGGAATAGGGGAGGAGGAAGCACAGATACGCAGTATTTT. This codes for CAWNRGGGSTDTQYF.

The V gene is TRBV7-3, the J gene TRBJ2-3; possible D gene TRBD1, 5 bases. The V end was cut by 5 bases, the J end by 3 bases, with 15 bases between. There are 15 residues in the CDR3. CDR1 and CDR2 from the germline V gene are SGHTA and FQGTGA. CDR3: CASSQDSYLTDTQYF. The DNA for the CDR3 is TGTGCCAGCAGCCAAGACAGTTATCTGACAGATACGCAGTATTTT.

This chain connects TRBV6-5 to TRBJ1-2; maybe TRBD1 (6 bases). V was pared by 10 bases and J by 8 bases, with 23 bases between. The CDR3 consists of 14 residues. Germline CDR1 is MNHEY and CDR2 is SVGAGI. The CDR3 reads CATDSRGGLRGYTF. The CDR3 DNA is TGTGCCACCGACTCTCGGGGGGGCTTAAGAGGCTACACCTTC.

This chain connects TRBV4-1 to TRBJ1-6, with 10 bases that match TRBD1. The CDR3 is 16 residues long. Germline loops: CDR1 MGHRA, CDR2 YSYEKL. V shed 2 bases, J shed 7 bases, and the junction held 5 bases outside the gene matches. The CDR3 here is CASSQSSGQGNSPLHF. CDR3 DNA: TGCGCCAGCAGCCAAAGCTCGGGACAGGGGAATTCACCCCTCCACTTT.

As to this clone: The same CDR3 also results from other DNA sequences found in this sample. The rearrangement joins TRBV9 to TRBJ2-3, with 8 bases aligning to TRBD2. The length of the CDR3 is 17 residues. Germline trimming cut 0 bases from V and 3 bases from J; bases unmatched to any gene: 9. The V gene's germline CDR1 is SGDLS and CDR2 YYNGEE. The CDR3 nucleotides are TGTGCCAGCAGCGTAGGGCCAGCGGGGGCCTCAACAGATACGCAGTATTTT. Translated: CASSVGPAGASTDTQYF.

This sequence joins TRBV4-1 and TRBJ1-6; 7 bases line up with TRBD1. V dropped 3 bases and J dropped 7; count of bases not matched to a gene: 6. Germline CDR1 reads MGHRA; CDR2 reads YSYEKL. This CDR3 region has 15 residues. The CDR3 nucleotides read TGCGCCAGCAGCCAGTGGACAGGAACCAATTCACCCCTCCACTTT. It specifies CASSQWTGTNSPLHF.

CDR3 protein: CASSFLSGENSPLHF. CDR3 nucleotides: TGTGCCAGCAGCTTCTTGTCCGGGGAAAATTCACCCCTCCACTTT. The V gene is TRBV5-6, the J gene TRBJ1-6; D is undetermined. Germline CDR1 is SGHDT and CDR2 is YYEEEE. Trimming shortened V by 2 bases and J by 7 bases, and 13 bases separated the two germline ends. The CDR3 totals 15 residues.

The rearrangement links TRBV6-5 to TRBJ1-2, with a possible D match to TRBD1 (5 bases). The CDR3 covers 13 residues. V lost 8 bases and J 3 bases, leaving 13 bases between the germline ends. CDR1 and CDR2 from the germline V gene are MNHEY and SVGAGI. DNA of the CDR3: TGTGCCAGCGGGGACTCTTGGGACTATGGCTACACCTTC. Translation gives CASGDSWDYGYTF.

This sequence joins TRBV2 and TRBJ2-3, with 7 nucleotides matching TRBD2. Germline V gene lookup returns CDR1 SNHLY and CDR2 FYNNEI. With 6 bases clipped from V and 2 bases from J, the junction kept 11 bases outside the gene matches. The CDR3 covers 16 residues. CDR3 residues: CASRPPPRGFTDTQYF. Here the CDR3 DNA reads TGTGCCAGCAGGCCGCCCCCGCGGGGGTTCACAGATACGCAGTATTTT.

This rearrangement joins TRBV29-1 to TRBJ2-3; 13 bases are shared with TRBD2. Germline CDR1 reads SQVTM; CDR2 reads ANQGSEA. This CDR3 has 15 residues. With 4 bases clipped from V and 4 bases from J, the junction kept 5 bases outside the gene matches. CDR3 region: CSVGGGTSGADTQYF. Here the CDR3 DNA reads TGCAGCGTTGGGGGAGGGACTAGCGGGGCAGATACGCAGTATTTT.